This TCR beta chain was retrieved from a study of low-dose radiotherapy and immunotherapy resistance in tumors. On the study more broadly: It was 1 Gy per fraction every two weeks that Cohort 2 received, adding up to 13 Gy over 26 weeks.

The CDR3 length is 12 residues. Trimming took 5 bases from V and 6 from J, leaving 8 bases between them. CDR1 and CDR2 (germline): MNHGY, SAAAGT. Donors were treated with nivolumab, ipilimumab, aspirin, and low-dose cyclophosphamide and radiotherapy. Priming of first-strand cDNA relied on TRAV- and TRBV-specific primers (covering alpha and beta chains). TCRs were put through roughly 20 PCR cycles of amplification with Phusion. A constant-region primer and the V-primer adapter served as the primer pair. TCRdb reprocessed the reads with MiXCR, giving one entry per CDR3 protein. The sample includes some 10,000 distinct CDR3 sequences, approximately 40% of them seen just once.

The chain recombines TRBV6-8 with TRBJ2-4; D is undetermined. The source of this sequence is a human donor with advanced metastatic prostate, ovarian, gallbladder or colorectal cancer (not recorded which). This table probably holds off-target reads from a library built for another chain. CDR3 region: CASSERGNIQYF. The CDR3, as DNA: TGTGCCAGCAGTGAAAGAGGAAACATTCAGTACTTC.